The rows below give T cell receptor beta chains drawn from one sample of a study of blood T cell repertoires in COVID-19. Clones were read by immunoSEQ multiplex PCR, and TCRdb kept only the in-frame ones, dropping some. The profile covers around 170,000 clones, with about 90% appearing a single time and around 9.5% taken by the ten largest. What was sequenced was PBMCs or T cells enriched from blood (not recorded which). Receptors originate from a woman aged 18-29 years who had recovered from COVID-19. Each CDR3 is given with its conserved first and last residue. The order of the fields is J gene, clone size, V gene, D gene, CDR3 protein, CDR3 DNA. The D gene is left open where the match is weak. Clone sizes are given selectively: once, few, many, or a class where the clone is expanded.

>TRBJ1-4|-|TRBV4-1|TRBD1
CASSQEDFWRGHEKLFF
TGCGCCAGCAGCCAAGAAGACTTTTGGAGGGGGCATGAAAAACTGTTTTTT
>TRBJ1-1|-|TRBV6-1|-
CASSEAGTGRLAFF
TGTGCCAGCAGTGAAGCAGGGACTGGAAGGCTAGCTTTCTTT
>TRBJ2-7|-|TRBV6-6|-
CASSPYTFGHWEQYF
TGTGCCAGCAGTCCATATACTTTTGGACACTGGGAGCAGTACTTC
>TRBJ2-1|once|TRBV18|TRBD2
CASSAYSLAGVSDEQFF
TGTGCCAGCTCCGCGTATTCCCTAGCGGGAGTTTCTGATGAGCAGTTCTTC
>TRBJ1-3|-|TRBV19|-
CASSEQGPRGLSGNTIYF
TGTGCCAGTAGTGAACAGGGCCCTCGCGGGCTCTCTGGAAACACCATATATTTT
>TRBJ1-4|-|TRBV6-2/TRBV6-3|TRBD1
CASSYPGQEKIKLFF
TGTGCCAGCAGTTACCCCGGACAGGAGAAGATAAAACTGTTTTTT
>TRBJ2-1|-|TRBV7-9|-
CASSLGVNEQFF
TGTGCCAGCAGCTTAGGAGTGAATGAGCAGTTCTTC
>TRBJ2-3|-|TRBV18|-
CASSPLAVSTDTQYF
TGTGCCAGCTCACCCTTAGCGGTTAGCACAGATACGCAGTATTTT
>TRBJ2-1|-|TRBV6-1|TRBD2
CASSVPGLGSRNEQFF
TGTGCCAGCAGTGTCCCGGGACTAGGGTCTCGGAATGAGCAGTTCTTC
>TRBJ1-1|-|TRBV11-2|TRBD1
CASSFSGQGDEAFF
TGTGCCAGCAGCTTCTCGGGCCAGGGGGATGAAGCTTTCTTT
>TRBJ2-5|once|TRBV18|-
CASSPLAGSQETQYF
TGTGCCAGCTCACCACTGGCGGGTTCCCAAGAGACCCAGTACTTC
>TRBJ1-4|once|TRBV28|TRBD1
CASSPVRDRGREKLFF
TGTGCCAGCAGCCCCGTCCGTGACAGGGGCAGGGAAAAACTGTTTTTT
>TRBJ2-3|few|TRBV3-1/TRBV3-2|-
CASSQDGGATDTQYF
TGTGCCAGCAGCCAAGATGGAGGGGCGACAGATACGCAGTATTTT
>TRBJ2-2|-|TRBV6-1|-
CASSEGQGAAGELFF
TGTGCCAGCAGTGAAGGGCAGGGCGCTGCGGGGGAGCTGTTTTTT
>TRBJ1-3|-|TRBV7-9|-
CASSTDGHPGGNTIYF
TGTGCCAGCAGCACCGACGGCCATCCAGGAGGAAACACCATATATTTT
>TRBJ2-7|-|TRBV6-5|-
CASFLGGLSYEQYF
TGTGCCAGCTTTCTTGGGGGCCTAAGCTACGAGCAGTACTTC
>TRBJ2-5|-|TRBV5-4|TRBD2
CASSPYVGGTNTRAQYF
TGTGCCAGCAGCCCTTATGTGGGCGGGACTAATACGAGGGCCCAGTACTTC
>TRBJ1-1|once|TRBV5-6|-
CASSIYRDGDTEAFF
TGTGCCAGCAGCATATACAGGGATGGGGACACTGAAGCTTTCTTT
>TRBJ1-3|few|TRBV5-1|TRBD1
CASSNEGAQGNTIYF
TGCGCCAGCAGCAATGAGGGGGCCCAGGGAAACACCATATATTTT
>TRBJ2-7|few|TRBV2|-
CASSVFRTTYEQYF
TGTGCCAGCAGTGTGTTCAGGACAACCTACGAGCAGTACTTC
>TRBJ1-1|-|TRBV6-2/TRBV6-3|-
CASSTQSANTEAFF
TGTGCCAGCAGCACCCAGAGCGCGAACACTGAAGCTTTCTTT
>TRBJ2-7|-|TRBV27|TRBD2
CASSPRLTSDEQYF
TGTGCCAGCAGTCCCCGTTTGACTAGCGACGAGCAGTACTTC
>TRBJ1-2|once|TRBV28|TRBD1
CASSLGTAALNYGYTF
TGTGCCAGCAGTTTGGGGACAGCGGCCTTAAACTATGGCTACACCTTC
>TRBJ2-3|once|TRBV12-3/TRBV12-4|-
CATSSPDTQYF
TGTGCCACGAGTAGCCCAGATACGCAGTATTTT
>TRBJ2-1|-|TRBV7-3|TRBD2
CASSFRASGYNEQFF
TGTGCCAGCAGCTTTAGGGCTAGCGGGTACAATGAGCAGTTCTTC
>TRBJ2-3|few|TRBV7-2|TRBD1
CASSLTGQGGDTQYF
TGTGCCAGCAGCTTAACGGGACAGGGTGGAGATACGCAGTATTTT
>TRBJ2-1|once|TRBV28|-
CASNMGRGNEQFF
TGTGCCAGCAATATGGGTCGGGGCAATGAGCAGTTCTTC
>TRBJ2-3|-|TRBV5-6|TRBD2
CASSWASSGSTDTQYF
TGTGCCAGCAGCTGGGCCTCTAGCGGTAGCACAGATACGCAGTATTTT
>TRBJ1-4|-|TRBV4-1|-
CASSQETRNEKLFF
TGCGCCAGCAGCCAAGAAACCAGGAATGAAAAACTGTTTTTT
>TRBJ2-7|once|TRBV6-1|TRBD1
CASSAFRDSPSYEQYF
TGTGCCAGCAGTGCGTTCCGGGACAGTCCCTCCTACGAGCAGTACTTC
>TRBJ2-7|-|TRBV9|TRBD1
CASSVLTGNLSYEQYF
TGTGCCAGCAGCGTCCTGACAGGGAACCTCTCCTACGAGCAGTACTTC
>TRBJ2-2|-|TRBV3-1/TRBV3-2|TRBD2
CASSQEGGANTGELFF
TGTGCCAGCAGCCAAGAGGGAGGGGCGAACACCGGGGAGCTGTTTTTT
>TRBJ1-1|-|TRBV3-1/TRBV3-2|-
CASSVTRGTEAFF
TGTGCCAGCAGCGTAACCCGGGGCACTGAAGCTTTCTTT
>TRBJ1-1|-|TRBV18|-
CASSPQRTEAFF
TGTGCCAGCTCACCACAGAGGACTGAAGCTTTCTTT
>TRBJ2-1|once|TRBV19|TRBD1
CASSTLRTGRSYNEQFF
TGTGCCAGTAGTACTCTAAGGACAGGGCGTTCCTACAATGAGCAGTTCTTC
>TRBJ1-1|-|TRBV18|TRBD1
CASSPPVAGGVRTEAFF
TGTGCCAGCTCACCACCGGTAGCAGGGGGCGTACGGACTGAAGCTTTCTTT
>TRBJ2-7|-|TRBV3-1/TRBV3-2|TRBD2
CARSGASYEQYF
TGTGCCAGGAGCGGGGCTTCCTACGAGCAGTACTTC
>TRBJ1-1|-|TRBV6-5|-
CASSYSSRLTEAFF
TGTGCCAGCAGTTACTCATCGCGACTCACTGAAGCTTTCTTT
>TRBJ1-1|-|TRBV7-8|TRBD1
CASSFAGGTEAFF
TGTGCCAGCAGCTTCGCAGGGGGCACTGAAGCTTTCTTT
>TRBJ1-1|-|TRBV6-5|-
CASPQGMSLNTEAFF
TGTGCCAGTCCCCAGGGTATGAGCCTGAACACTGAAGCTTTCTTT
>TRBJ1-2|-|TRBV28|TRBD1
CASSLSRTGINGYTF
TGTGCCAGCAGTTTATCGAGGACAGGGATAAATGGCTACACCTTC
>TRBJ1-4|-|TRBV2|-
CASRATTNEKLFF
TGTGCCAGCAGGGCCACAACTAATGAAAAACTGTTTTTT
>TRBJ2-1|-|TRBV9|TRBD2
CASSKGLALNYNEQFF
TGTGCCAGCAGCAAAGGACTAGCGCTAAACTACAATGAGCAGTTCTTC
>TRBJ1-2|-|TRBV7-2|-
CASSLNGDNGYTF
TGTGCCAGCAGCTTAAACGGGGACAATGGCTACACCTTC
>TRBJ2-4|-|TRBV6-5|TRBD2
CASSLSGGRDIQYF
TGTGCCAGCAGTTTGAGCGGGGGTCGGGACATTCAGTACTTC
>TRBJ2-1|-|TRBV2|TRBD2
CASSLAGGNNEQFF
TGTGCCAGCAGCCTCGCGGGAGGTAACAATGAGCAGTTCTTC
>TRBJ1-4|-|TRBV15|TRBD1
CATSRETGINEKLFF
TGTGCCACCAGCAGAGAGACAGGGATTAATGAAAAACTGTTTTTT
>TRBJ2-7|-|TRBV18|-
CASSHGQNSYEQYF
TGTGCCAGCTCGCACGGACAGAACTCCTACGAGCAGTACTTC
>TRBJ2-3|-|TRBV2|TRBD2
CASSGVTSRTDTQYF
TGTGCCAGCAGTGGGGTGACTAGCAGGACAGATACGCAGTATTTT
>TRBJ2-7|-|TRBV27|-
CASSLHGGRFGEQYF
TGTGCCAGCAGTTTACATGGGGGCAGGTTCGGAGAGCAGTACTTC
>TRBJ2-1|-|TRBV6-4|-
CASSSIRGNEQFF
TGTGCCAGCAGTTCTATTAGGGGCAATGAGCAGTTCTTC
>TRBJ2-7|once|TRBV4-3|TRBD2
CASSLYYQLAGSSYEQYF
TGCGCCAGCAGCCTCTACTACCAACTAGCGGGGAGCTCCTACGAGCAGTACTTC